This T cell receptor beta chain emerged from a study of T cell repertoires in cytomegalovirus infection. Study in general: Matching HLA type, along with CMV infection, was indicated by public TCR beta signatures. Study-level findings and limits: CMV carriers with the relevant HLA were identified by cumulative public TCR beta family frequency. The ex vivo response was dominated by HLA-C-restricted CMV-specific TCR beta clonotypes.

TCRdb recomputed calls from the reads with MiXCR, one row per CDR3 protein. The repertoire holds about 360,000 distinct CDR3 sequences, 15% to 20% seen once, with under 9% in the top ten. As for this clonotype: Its antigen is still unknown.

This sequence originates from a human donor in good health (CMV status not recorded). Some clones in this sample may be carry-over from other donors' samples. Sequences were obtained from PBMCs.

The CDR3 sequence is CASSRDRYQPQHF. The CDR3 DNA follows: TGTGCCAGCAGCAGGGACAGGTATCAGCCCCAGCATTTT. V is TRBV7-2 and J is TRBJ1-5; 8 bases line up with TRBD1. V trimming: 5 bases; J trimming: 5 bases; junction bases outside the gene matches: 2. This CDR3 is 13 amino acids long. Per the germline V gene, CDR1 is SGHTA and CDR2 is FQGNSA.